This is a list of T cell receptor beta chains from one sample in a study of control samples from healthy donors and cancer patients. The table came from immunoSEQ multiplex PCR; TCRdb's copy has only in-frame clones and leaves some out. In the table there are approximately 100,000 clones, approximately 89% of which are singletons. The sequencing input was blood. The receptors derive from a man under 40 in good health. Each CDR3 is given without its conserved first and last residue. Clone size is given for some rows only: seen once, a few or many times, or a class if the clone is expanded.

TRBV6-6 once ASSYSRRADTQY
TRBV20-1 . SASQPQNTEAF
TRBV29-1 . SAHRGGEAF
TRBV7-2 . ASSLYTDTQY
TRBV10-2 once ASSPDGSGKLF
TRBV3-1/TRBV3-2 . ASSSRVVSTEAF
TRBV6-5 few ATWFMYSNQPQH
TRBV7-8 . ASSLQGSGSPLH
TRBV30 . AWSRQGGGYEQY
TRBV28 . ASSPAGVAGAADTQY
TRBV6-1 once ASSERKISTDTQY
TRBV5-1 . ASSGGGLGGNEQF
TRBV15 . ATSRVTGGNSPLH
TRBV6-5 . ASSYTGQGTDTQY
TRBV5-4 . ASSTQQGISGNTIY
TRBV4-1 . ASSQVVRVGNSYEQY
TRBV9 . ASSVEEGPVGYT
TRBV5-1 . ASSPRDPHGYT
TRBV12-3/TRBV12-4 once ASSPQGLYGYT
TRBV10-1 . ASSNYREADYGYT
TRBV6-2/TRBV6-3 . ASSYPSEDYSGNTIY
TRBV27 . ASSLWGRTYEQY
TRBV7-6 once ASSLASGGAVTEAF
TRBV2 . ASSEGHLNYGYT
TRBV24-1 . ATSDSRGGLYSGANVLT
TRBV5-5 . ASSLSTVNTEAF
TRBV20-1 . SASPQGVVGYT
TRBV19 . ASSIGQGINEQF
TRBV9 . ASSVGAGELTDTQY
TRBV5-1 . ASGETGYSTDTQY
TRBV6-5 . ASSYSAGWYEKLF
TRBV6-6 . ASSASGGGSTGELF
TRBV21-1 . ASSDPNQNDRRTHYGYT
TRBV7-9 . ASSLVGGAPNTEAF
TRBV30 once AWKQGMGLAGELF